A single sample gave rise to the 18 T cell receptor beta chains below, sequenced in a study of molecular identifiers for immune sequencing clone quantification. Using its own MiXCR run on the PCR reads, TCRdb lists one record per CDR3 protein. The table shows over 100,000 distinct CDR3 sequences, with 35% occurring only once. The sequenced sample consisted of naive CD8+ T cells from blood, with Jurkat cell RNA spiked in. Subset: FACS-sorted CD8+CD4-CCR7+CD45RA+ naive T cells. The receptors derive from a human donor in good health. Some libraries in this study had Jurkat cell RNA spiked in.

The chain links TRBV2 to TRBJ2-7; 7 nucleotides agree with TRBD2. The germline V gene encodes CDR1 SNHLY and CDR2 FYNNEI. After removal of 11 bases from V and 2 bases from J, the junction contained 18 bases not matched to a gene. There are 16 residues in the CDR3. CDR3 protein: CAGGGLAAAMAYEQYF. CDR3 coding DNA: TGTGCCGGGGGGGGTTTGGCAGCAGCCATGGCCTACGAGCAGTACTTC.

This clonotype came up many times. The J gene is TRBJ2-7, the V gene TRBV28, with D perhaps assigned TRBD1 or TRBD2 (5 bases each). From germline, CDR1 is MDHEN and CDR2 SYDVKM. The CDR3 extends over 15 amino acids. V was trimmed by 5 bases and J by 2 bases, leaving 16 bases between them. DNA for the CDR3: TGTGCCAGCAGTACCATACGGGGCCGGCCCTACGAGCAGTACTTC. This sequence encodes CASSTIRGRPYEQYF.

The chain is built from TRBV2 and TRBJ2-7; the D gene is possibly TRBD2 (6 bases). Germline values: CDR1 SNHLY, CDR2 FYNNEI. This CDR3 is built from 13 residues. CDR3: CGIAVRYPYEQYF. In DNA form, the CDR3 reads TGTGGCATAGCGGTCCGATATCCCTACGAGCAGTACTTC.

Ten or more counts support this clonotype. This chain uses TRBV7-2 with TRBJ2-7; the match to TRBD2 covers 8 bases. The germline V gene encodes CDR1 SGHTA and CDR2 FQGNSA. Unmatched junction bases numbered 15, after V lost 5 bases and J lost 3 bases. The CDR3 consists of 17 residues. The CDR3 DNA is TGTGCCAGCAGCCCGTACCGGGAGCGGGGGCTACTCTACGAGCAGTACTTC. It translates to CASSPYRERGLLYEQYF.

This clonotype appeared a few times. This chain links TRBV12-3 or TRBV12-4 with TRBJ2-7; 7 bases match TRBD2. V lost 2 bases, J lost 3 bases, and 4 bases stayed unmatched. This CDR3 is built from 14 residues. CDR3: CASSLYGEGYEQYF. CDR3 DNA sequence: TGTGCCAGCAGTTTATACGGGGAGGGCTACGAGCAGTACTTC.

This chain uses TRBV7-6 with TRBJ2-7; D possibly uses TRBD1 or TRBD2 (6 bases each). CDR1 and CDR2 from the germline V gene are SGHVS and FNYEAQ. Trimming removed 2 bases from V and 0 bases from J, with 14 bases in between. This CDR3 has 16 residues. The chain's CDR3 is CASSLRGLDSSYEQYF. CDR3 coding DNA: TGTGCCAGCAGCTTACGGGGGCTGGACAGCTCCTACGAGCAGTACTTC. Full variable domain (missing parts from reference TRBV7-6 and TRBJ2-7): GAGVSQSPRYKVTKRGQDVALRCDPISGHVSLYWYRQALGQGPEFLTYFNYEAQQDKSGLPNDRFSAERPEGSISTLTIQRTEQRDSAMYRCASSLRGLDSSYEQYFGPGTRLTVT.

Concerning this clonotype itself: It may be a read error: a sequence one base away is much more abundant. V and J are TRBV28 and TRBJ2-6, with D perhaps TRBD1 or TRBD2 (5 bases each). This CDR3 region has 17 residues. Germline V gives CDR1 MDHEN, CDR2 SYDVKM. The germline V and J ends were trimmed by 3 bases and 3 bases, with 15 bases remaining between them. The CDR3 sequence: CASSLKGRRGGANVLTF. The CDR3 nucleotides are TGTGCCAGCAGTTTGAAGGGACGCAGAGGTGGGGCCAACGTCCTGACTTTC.

V and J are TRBV7-7 and TRBJ2-5; the D is unclear. Germline CDR1 is SSHAT and CDR2 is FNYEAQ (reference sequence). V was clipped by 5 bases and J by 0 bases, with 10 bases between them. The CDR3 is 14 residues long. The CDR3 DNA follows: TGTGCCAGCAGCCCAACCGTGTACCAAGAGACCCAGTACTTC. Its translation: CASSPTVYQETQYF.

The chain uses TRBV6-2 or TRBV6-3 and TRBJ2-5, with D uncertain. The V and J ends lost 8 bases and 2 bases respectively, with 12 bases between them. The germline gives CDR1 MNHEY, CDR2 SVGEGT. This CDR3 is 13 amino acids long. This CDR3 is CASFGLGQETQYF. CDR3 bases: TGTGCCAGCTTCGGTCTGGGACAAGAGACCCAGTACTTC.

The chain links TRBV7-9 to TRBJ2-1; TRBD2 agrees at 9 bases. Looked up from germline, CDR1 is SEHNR and CDR2 is FQNEAQ (reference sequence). V lost 5 bases and J lost 8; bases outside the gene matches: 4. The CDR3 loop spans 13 amino acids. The CDR3 DNA is TGTGCCAGCAGCCCAGGGACTAGCTATGAGCAGTTCTTC. Amino acid sequence: CASSPGTSYEQFF.

The rearrangement joins TRBV12-3 or TRBV12-4 to TRBJ1-2, with TRBD1 matching 12 bases. The CDR3 has 16 residues. Trimming took 2 bases from V and 3 from J; bases not matched to a gene: 4. CDR3: CASSLRDRGLDYGYTF. CDR3 bases: TGTGCCAGCAGTTTAAGGGACAGGGGGCTGGACTATGGCTACACCTTC.

There are a few counts of this clonotype. Its ends do not fully match the called genes, so a read error is possible. The chain couples TRBV12-3 or TRBV12-4 to TRBJ2-2; 11 bases map to TRBD2. The CDR3 is 15 amino acids. Here the CDR3 reads CASSVAGGWTGELFF. The CDR3 nucleotides read TGTGCCAGCAGTGTAGCGGGAGGGTGGACCGGGGAGCTGTTTTTT.

This clonotype was seen a handful of times. As DNA, the CDR3 is TGTGCCAGCAGCCCCATTAGCACTGAAGCTTTCTTT. Its translation is CASSPISTEAFF. The chain couples TRBV7-9 to TRBJ1-1; D is unresolved. This CDR3 comprises 12 residues. The germline V and J ends were trimmed by 5 bases and 4 bases, with 8 bases remaining between them. Germline V gives CDR1 SEHNR, CDR2 FQNEAQ (reference sequence).

The chain joins TRBV6-5 to TRBJ2-7; 7 bases align to TRBD1. The ends lost 8 bases at V and 2 bases at J; junction bases unmatched: 12. Germline assignment: CDR1 MNHEY and CDR2 SVGAGI. This CDR3 comprises 15 residues. CDR3 sequence: CASRARDSYAYEQYF. DNA of the CDR3: TGTGCCAGCCGTGCCCGGGACAGTTATGCCTACGAGCAGTACTTC.

The gene calls are TRBV7-9 and TRBJ2-7; D gene unclear. The CDR3 totals 14 residues. Trimming pared 8 bases from V and 2 bases from J, leaving 16 bases between. Germline V gene data show CDR1 as SEHNR and CDR2 as FQNEAQ (reference sequence). This CDR3 reads CASRSLLGPYEQYF. DNA of the CDR3: TGTGCCAGCCGCTCCCTGCTTGGACCCTACGAGCAGTACTTC. Full variable domain (outside the CDR3, taken from reference TRBV7-9 and TRBJ2-7): DTGVSQNPRHKITKRGQNVTFRCDPISEHNRLYWYRQTLGQGPEFLTYFQNEAQLEKSRLLSDRFSAERPKGSFSTLEIQRTEQGDSAMYLCASRSLLGPYEQYFGPGTRLTVT.

The chain has TRBV4-1 and TRBJ2-7; 9 bases fit TRBD1. The CDR3 runs 16 residues. Unmatched junction bases numbered 10, after V lost 1 base and J lost 6 bases. Germline CDR1 is MGHRA and CDR2 is YSYEKL. CDR3 amino acids: CASSQVLGQGWVEQYF. CDR3 DNA sequence: TGCGCCAGCAGCCAAGTTCTGGGACAGGGATGGGTCGAGCAGTACTTC.

Points on this clonotype: It may be a read error: a sequence one base away is much more abundant. The CDR3 region is CASASLVRPQSYEQNF. As DNA, the CDR3 is TGTGCCAGCGCCTCCCTGGTTCGGCCCCAATCCTACGAGCAGAACTTC. The gene calls are TRBV7-2 and TRBJ2-7; D ambiguous. CDR1 is SGHTA and CDR2 is FQGNSA in the germline V gene. The CDR3 loop spans 16 amino acids.

This clonotype has just a few counts. The CDR3 DNA reads as TGTGCCAGCAGTCGAGGCCTCCTTAATGAAAAACTGTTTTTT. Translation gives CASSRGLLNEKLFF. V gene TRBV6-5 combines with J gene TRBJ1-4; D gene unclear. The germline V and J ends were trimmed by 5 bases and 4 bases, with 11 bases remaining between them. The length of the CDR3 is 14 residues. The germline V gene encodes CDR1 MNHEY and CDR2 SVGAGI.